This is a list of T cell receptor beta chains from one sample in a study of shared clonotypes between healthy human individuals. Profiling relied on immunoSEQ multiplex PCR, and the TCRdb table lists in-frame clones only, not all of them. The sample lists approximately 980,000 clones, roughly 72% occurring once. Specimen: memory CD4+ T cells sorted from blood. These TCRs come from a man aged 18 to 30 in good health. Both conserved end residues are part of each CDR3. The D gene is left open where the match is weak. Clone size appears in some rows only: once, few, many, or a class for an expanded clone.

J gene	D gene	clone size	V gene	CDR3 DNA	CDR3 protein
TRBJ2-3	TRBD2	-	TRBV13	TGTGCCAGCAGCCCCCACCGGGGAGTAGCGGGGGCCACAGATACGCAGTATTTT	CASSPHRGVAGATDTQYF
TRBJ2-7	TRBD1	-	TRBV9	TGTGCCAGCAGCCTCGGGACAGGGGACGAGCAGTACTTC	CASSLGTGDEQYF
TRBJ1-1	TRBD1	-	TRBV5-5	TGTGCCAGCAGTCTCGGGACAGGGTCGGGGTACACTGAAGCTTTCTTT	CASSLGTGSGYTEAFF
TRBJ2-2	-	-	TRBV18	TGTGCCAGCTCATCTCTGACCTTGAACACCGGGGAGCTGTTTTTT	CASSSLTLNTGELFF
TRBJ2-7	-	-	TRBV7-8	TGTGCCAGCAGCTTAACCCCTGGGCCCTACGAGCAGTACTTC	CASSLTPGPYEQYF
TRBJ2-7	TRBD2	once	TRBV10-1	TGCGCCAAGTTTCCCGGGACTAGCTCCTACGAGCAGTACTTC	CAKFPGTSSYEQYF
TRBJ2-3	TRBD1	-	TRBV5-1	TGCGCCAGCAGGGACGGACAGGTCACAGATACGCAGTATTTT	CASRDGQVTDTQYF
TRBJ1-4	TRBD1	once	TRBV7-9	TGTGCCAGCAGCTCATCGATGGGACAGCTTGAAAAACTGTTTTTT	CASSSSMGQLEKLFF
TRBJ1-2	TRBD1	-	TRBV9	TGTGCCAGCTCCACAGGGGACAACTATGGCTACACCTTC	CASSTGDNYGYTF
TRBJ1-2	TRBD1	-	TRBV9	TGTGCCAGCAGCTCAACAGGGGGAAGGGGCTACACCTTC	CASSSTGGRGYTF
TRBJ1-5	TRBD1	-	TRBV19	TGTGCCAGTATCCGATCAGCCGGGACAGGGGGCAATCAGCCCCAGCATTTT	CASIRSAGTGGNQPQHF
TRBJ2-7	-	-	TRBV5-1	TGCGCCAGCAGCTTCCAACAGCCTGGCGAGCAGTACTTC	CASSFQQPGEQYF
TRBJ2-5	TRBD1	-	TRBV5-1	TGCGCCAGCAGCACAGGGGACGGTCGGGCCCAGTACTTC	CASSTGDGRAQYF
TRBJ2-7	TRBD2	-	TRBV12-5	TGTGCTAGTGCCTATAGCGGGAGCTCCTACGAGCAGTACTTC	CASAYSGSSYEQYF
TRBJ1-1	TRBD1	-	TRBV27	TGTGCCAGCAGTTTTCAGGGGGTGGTGAGTGAAGCTTTCTTT	CASSFQGVVSEAFF
TRBJ2-1	-	-	TRBV12-5	TGTGCTAGTGGTTTAGGCCAGTTTGGGTACAATGAGCAGTTCTTC	CASGLGQFGYNEQFF
TRBJ2-5	-	-	TRBV2	TGTGCCAGCAGTGTCGAATCGTCCAGCGGAGAGACCCAGTACTTC	CASSVESSSGETQYF
TRBJ1-1	TRBD1	-	TRBV4-3	TGCGCCAGCAGCCAAGATGTGTCAGGGGGCACTGAAGCTTTCTTT	CASSQDVSGGTEAFF
TRBJ1-5	TRBD1	many	TRBV19	TGTGCCAGTAGCCCCCGACAGGGCCTGAGCAATCAGCCCCAGCATTTT	CASSPRQGLSNQPQHF
TRBJ2-2	-	-	TRBV30	TGTGCCTGGAATGACCAGGGGACCGGGGAGCTGTTTTTT	CAWNDQGTGELFF
TRBJ2-5	TRBD1	-	TRBV11-2	TGTGCCAGCAGCTTGAACAGGGGGCTACAAGAGACCCAGTACTTC	CASSLNRGLQETQYF
TRBJ1-1	-	-	TRBV27	TGTGCCAGCAGTTTCAGGGAGCTAACCGGAGAAGCTTTCTTT	CASSFRELTGEAFF
TRBJ2-6	-	-	TRBV2	TGTGCCAGCAGTGAGGGCAGGGTTGGGGCCAACGTCCTGACTTTC	CASSEGRVGANVLTF